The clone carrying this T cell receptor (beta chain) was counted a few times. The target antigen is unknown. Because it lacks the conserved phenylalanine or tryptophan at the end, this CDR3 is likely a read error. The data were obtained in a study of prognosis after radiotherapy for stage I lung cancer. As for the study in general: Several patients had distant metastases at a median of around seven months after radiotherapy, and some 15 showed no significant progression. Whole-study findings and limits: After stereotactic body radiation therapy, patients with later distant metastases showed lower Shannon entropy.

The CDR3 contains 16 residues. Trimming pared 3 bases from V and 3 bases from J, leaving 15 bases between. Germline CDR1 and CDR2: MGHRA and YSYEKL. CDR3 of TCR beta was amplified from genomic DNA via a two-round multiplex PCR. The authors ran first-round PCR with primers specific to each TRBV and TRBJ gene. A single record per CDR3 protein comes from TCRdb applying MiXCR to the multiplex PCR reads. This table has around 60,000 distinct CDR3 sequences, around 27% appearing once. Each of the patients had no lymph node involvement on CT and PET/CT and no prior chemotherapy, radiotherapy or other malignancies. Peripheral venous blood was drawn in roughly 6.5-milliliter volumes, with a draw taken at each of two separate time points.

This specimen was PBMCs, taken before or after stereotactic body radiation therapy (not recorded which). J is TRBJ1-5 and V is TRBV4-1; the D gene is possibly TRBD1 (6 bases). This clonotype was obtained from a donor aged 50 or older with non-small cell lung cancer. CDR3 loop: CASSHRRGSNNQPQHS. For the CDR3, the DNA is TGCGCCAGCAGCCATCGCAGGGGTTCGAACAATCAGCCCCAGCATTCT.